A single TCR beta chain is shown here with its context. The data were obtained in a study of T cell changes during pregnancy in multiple sclerosis. V dropped 4 bases and J dropped 9 bases, with 7 bases sitting between them. The CDR3 is 11 amino acids. The germline gives CDR1 MNHNY, CDR2 SVGAGI (reference sequence). Measured with immunoSEQ multiplex PCR; TCRdb has only the in-frame clones, and not every one. Of about 77,000 clones listed, 89% are singletons. The clonotype originates from a female donor with multiple sclerosis, enrolled in a pregnancy study. V is TRBV6-6 and J is TRBJ2-1; TRBD2 is a possible D gene (5 bases). Specimen: peripheral blood, collected before pregnancy. The CDR3 here is CASSSRGEQFF. CDR3 bases: TGTGCCAGCAGTTCCCGGGGTGAGCAGTTCTTC.